Listed below are T cell receptor beta chains from one sample, sequenced in a study of shared clonotypes between healthy human individuals. Method: immunoSEQ multiplex PCR; TCRdb's copy keeps in-frame clones and lacks some. The sample contains 2 million or so clones, over 85% of which appear only once. The sequenced sample was naive CD4+ T cells sorted from blood. The receptors were gathered from a man younger than 35 in good health. The CDR3 runs from the conserved cysteine through the conserved F or W. D genes are given only for firm matches. A clone size is listed for some rows: how often the clone was seen (once, few, many), or a class if it is expanded.

clone_size | j_call | cdr3_length | v_call | d_call | cdr3_aa | cdr3_nt
- | TRBJ2-1 | 14 | TRBV7-9 | - | CASSFQSQVREQFF | TGTGCCAGCAGCTTCCAAAGTCAAGTCCGGGAGCAGTTCTTC
- | TRBJ2-5 | 15 | TRBV28 | TRBD2 | CASSPASGGRETQYF | TGTGCCAGCAGTCCCGCTAGCGGGGGGAGAGAGACCCAGTACTTC
- | TRBJ2-5 | 13 | TRBV29-1 | - | CSVGSRQEETQYF | TGCAGCGTTGGATCGCGACAAGAAGAGACCCAGTACTTC
- | TRBJ1-5 | 15 | TRBV19 | - | CASTPGGYSNQPQHF | TGTGCCAGTACCCCTGGCGGTTATAGCAATCAGCCCCAGCATTTT
- | TRBJ1-3 | 14 | TRBV2 | - | CASRNYNSGNTIYF | TGTGCCAGCAGGAACTACAACTCTGGAAACACCATATATTTT
- | TRBJ2-7 | 13 | TRBV27 | - | CASTRAGNYEQYF | TGTGCCAGCACAAGGGCGGGGAACTACGAGCAGTACTTC
- | TRBJ1-4 | 15 | TRBV5-1 | - | CASREEASTNEKLFF | TGCGCCTCCCGGGAGGAGGCCTCAACTAATGAAAAACTGTTTTTT
- | TRBJ2-6 | 14 | TRBV5-6 | - | CASSLGSGANVLTF | TGTGCCAGCAGCTTGGGCTCTGGGGCCAACGTCCTGACTTTC
- | TRBJ1-6 | 15 | TRBV5-1 | - | CASSPLWDGNSPLHF | TGCGCCAGCAGCCCCTTATGGGACGGGAATTCACCCCTCCACTTT
few | TRBJ2-7 | 15 | TRBV6-1 | - | CASSAETVGAYEQYF | TGTGCCAGCAGTGCAGAGACAGTGGGAGCCTACGAGCAGTACTTC
- | TRBJ2-5 | 17 | TRBV9 | TRBD2 | CASSAGTSGGIQETQYF | TGTGCCAGCAGCGCCGGGACTAGCGGGGGAATCCAAGAGACCCAGTACTTC
once | TRBJ2-2 | 14 | TRBV6-6 | - | CASSYSNTVGELFF | TGTGCCAGCAGCTACTCAAATACTGTCGGGGAGCTGTTTTTT
once | TRBJ2-2 | 15 | TRBV11-3 | - | CASSRSPDSTGELFF | TGTGCCAGCAGCCGAAGCCCGGACAGCACCGGGGAGCTGTTTTTT
- | TRBJ2-2 | 16 | TRBV10-3 | - | CAITTVFRRDTGELFF | TGTGCCATCACCACCGTTTTTCGCAGGGACACCGGGGAGCTGTTTTTT
- | TRBJ2-5 | 13 | TRBV6-5 | - | CASSNRMVETQYF | TGTGCCAGCAGTAACAGGATGGTGGAGACCCAGTACTTC
- | TRBJ1-2 | 14 | TRBV6-6 | - | CASRPGGLNYGYTF | TGTGCCAGCCGTCCCGGCGGCTTAAACTATGGCTACACCTTC
once | TRBJ1-1 | 15 | TRBV5-6 | - | CASSLPGTPNTEAFF | TGTGCCAGCAGCTTACCGGGAACACCGAACACTGAAGCTTTCTTT
- | TRBJ2-5 | 14 | TRBV9 | - | CASSADRFGETQYF | TGTGCCAGCAGCGCAGACAGGTTTGGAGAGACCCAGTACTTC
- | TRBJ1-4 | 14 | TRBV7-2 | - | CASSFDNGSEKLFF | TGTGCCAGCAGCTTTGATAACGGTAGTGAAAAACTGTTTTTT
- | TRBJ2-7 | 16 | TRBV30 | TRBD1 | CAWSVLGTGILYEQYF | TGTGCCTGGAGTGTCTTAGGGACAGGGATTTTGTACGAGCAGTACTTC
- | TRBJ1-6 | 16 | TRBV19 | - | CASSNLQGSYNSPLHF | TGTGCCAGTAGCAACCTCCAAGGCTCCTATAATTCACCCCTCCACTTT
- | TRBJ1-6 | 16 | TRBV5-1 | - | CASSLRAASYNSPLHF | TGCGCCAGCAGCTTGAGGGCAGCTTCCTATAATTCACCCCTCCACTTT
- | TRBJ2-1 | 17 | TRBV7-2 | TRBD1 | CASSQSLGQGARNEQFF | TGTGCCAGCAGCCAGAGCCTGGGACAGGGGGCGAGAAATGAGCAGTTCTTC
- | TRBJ2-3 | 14 | TRBV5-1 | - | CASSLAQGMDTQYF | TGCGCCAGCAGCTTAGCACAGGGAATGGATACGCAGTATTTT
- | TRBJ1-6 | 20 | TRBV5-4 | TRBD1 | CASSENYPTGGIVVNSPLHF | TGTGCCAGCAGCGAGAATTATCCGACAGGGGGCATAGTTGTAAATTCACCCCTCCACTTT
- | TRBJ2-3 | 16 | TRBV9 | TRBD2 | CASSVGGAGRTDTQYF | TGTGCCAGCAGCGTAGGAGGAGCGGGACGCACAGATACGCAGTATTTT
- | TRBJ2-7 | 13 | TRBV6-1 | - | CASIRTSAYEQYF | TGTGCCAGCATTAGAACTAGTGCCTACGAGCAGTACTTC
- | TRBJ1-2 | 14 | TRBV6-5 | TRBD1 | CASSYGNRGYGYTF | TGTGCCAGCAGTTATGGTAACAGGGGCTACGGCTACACCTTC
- | TRBJ2-1 | 14 | TRBV6-4 | - | CASSAQGVYNEQFF | TGTGCCAGCAGTGCGCAAGGGGTCTACAATGAGCAGTTCTTC
- | TRBJ1-2 | 11 | TRBV28 | - | CASRVGYGYTF | TGTGCCAGCAGGGTGGGGTATGGCTACACCTTC